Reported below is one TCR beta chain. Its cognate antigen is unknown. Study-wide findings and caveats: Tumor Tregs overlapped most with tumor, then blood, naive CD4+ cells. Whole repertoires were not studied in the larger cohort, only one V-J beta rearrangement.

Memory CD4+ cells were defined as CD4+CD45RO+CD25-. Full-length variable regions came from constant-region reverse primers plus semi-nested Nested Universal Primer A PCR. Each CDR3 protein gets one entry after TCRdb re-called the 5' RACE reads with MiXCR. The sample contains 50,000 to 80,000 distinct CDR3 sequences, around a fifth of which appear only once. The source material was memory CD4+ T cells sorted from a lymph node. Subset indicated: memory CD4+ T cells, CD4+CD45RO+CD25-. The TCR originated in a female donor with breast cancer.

Here the CDR3 DNA reads TGTGCCAGCAGAAGTTGGACTAGCCATCTCACAGATACGCAGTATTTT. This encodes CASRSWTSHLTDTQYF. V and J are TRBV12-3 or TRBV12-4 and TRBJ2-3; 8 positions agree with TRBD2. V dropped 6 bases and J dropped 2; count of bases not matched to a gene: 10. CDR3 size: 16 residues.